Below, 27 T cell receptor beta chains from the same sample are listed, as sequenced in a study of blood T cell repertoires in COVID-19 (TCRdb year 2020). The library came from the immunoSEQ multiplex PCR assay. The clones in this table, taken by TCRdb from immuneACCESS, are in-frame only. Not every clone is retained; where verified, under half of the shortfall comes from an unresolved V gene, and the cause of the rest is unknown. The sample table contains 150,000 to 200,000 clones; only one count was recorded for roughly nine tenths of them. Of the sample, 18% is held by the ten largest clones. The specimen was peripheral blood. The receptors shown here come from a man aged 55 to 69 with active or convalescent COVID-19.

This clone showed up just once. This sequence joins TRBV19 and TRBJ1-5, with D unclear. The germline V gene encodes CDR1 LNHDA and CDR2 SQIVND (reference sequence). There are 14 residues in the CDR3. V shed 4 bases and J shed 2 bases, with 9 bases lying between them. In DNA form, the CDR3 reads TGTGCCAGTAGTACCCTCGAGGGCAATCAGCCCCAGCATTTT. Amino acids: CASSTLEGNQPQHF.

The CDR3 coding sequence is TGTGCCAGCAGCCAGGACAGAGTCAACTATGGCTACACCTTC. Protein product: CASSQDRVNYGYTF. This sequence joins TRBV6-5 and TRBJ1-2; weak D call: TRBD1 (6 bases). The germline gives CDR1 MNHEY, CDR2 SVGAGI. There are 14 residues in the CDR3. Trimming stripped 6 bases from V and 2 bases from J, with 13 bases between.

The chain has TRBV7-2 and TRBJ2-7, with D possibly matching TRBD2 (7 bases). The CDR3 length is 14 residues. The ends were cut back, 5 bases at V and 2 bases at J, with 13 bases in the middle. From germline, CDR1 is SGHTA and CDR2 FQGNSA. Here the CDR3 reads CASSPSGGPYEQYF. The CDR3 DNA follows: TGTGCCAGCAGCCCCTCGGGGGGCCCCTACGAGCAGTACTTC.

The rearrangement links TRBV4-1 to TRBJ1-1; D not certain. Per germline, CDR1 MGHRA and CDR2 YSYEKL. The V gene lost 4 bases and the J gene lost 5 bases, with 11 bases spanning the gap. The CDR3 is 13 residues long. The CDR3 sequence: CASSLPSRTEAFF. In DNA, the CDR3 is TGCGCCAGCAGCCTCCCTAGTCGGACTGAAGCTTTCTTT.

DNA for the CDR3: TGTGCCAGCAGCTTACCGACAGGGAGCACTGAAGCTTTCTTT. It encodes CASSLPTGSTEAFF. V usage is TRBV7-2 and J usage is TRBJ1-1; 7 nucleotides match TRBD1. Trimming at V came to 2 bases and at J to 4 bases, leaving 4 bases not matched to a gene. Per the germline V gene, CDR1 is SGHTA and CDR2 is FQGNSA. This CDR3 has 14 amino acids.

The chain uses TRBV9 and TRBJ2-5, with 10 bases lining up with TRBD1. The CDR3 is 14 amino acids. Germline CDR1 is SGDLS and CDR2 is YYNGEE. The ends lost 3 bases at V and 7 bases at J; junction bases unmatched: 6. CDR3 sequence (DNA): TGTGCCAGCAGCGCCGGGACAGGGGATGGGACCCAGTACTTC. It translates to CASSAGTGDGTQYF.

This chain uses TRBV5-1 with TRBJ1-4; 9 positions match TRBD1. The CDR3 totals 15 residues. Germline-derived CDR1 and CDR2 are SGHRS and YFSETQ. Trimming took 1 base from V and 8 from J; bases not matched to a gene: 6. CDR3 region: CASSLMGQGPEKLFF. In nucleotides, the CDR3 is TGCGCCAGCAGCTTGATGGGACAGGGACCGGAAAAACTGTTTTTT.

The J gene is TRBJ1-6, the V gene TRBV27, with 10 bases lining up with TRBD1. This CDR3 is 16 amino acids long. Germline V gene data show CDR1 as MNHEY and CDR2 as SMNVEV (reference sequence). V lost 5 bases, J lost 10 bases, and 11 bases stayed unmatched. The CDR3 DNA is TGTGCCAGCAGTAGACCCACCGGGACAGGGGAATCACCCCTCCACTTT. Its translation: CASSRPTGTGESPLHF.

The rearrangement uses TRBV4-2 and TRBJ2-3; unclear D gene. Germline CDR1 is LGHNA and CDR2 is YNFKEQ. Trimming pared 0 bases from V and 6 bases from J, leaving 10 bases between. The CDR3 spans 14 residues. The CDR3 coding sequence is TGTGCCAGCAGCCAAGATCGAATGGAGGATACGCAGTATTTT. Amino acids: CASSQDRMEDTQYF.

This chain links TRBV6-5 with TRBJ1-1, with D possibly being TRBD1 (5 bases). Germline lookup yields CDR1 MNHEY and CDR2 SVGAGI. The CDR3 sequence is 13 residues long. The V end was cut by 8 bases, the J end by 1 base, with 11 bases between. This CDR3 is CASSLGGNTEAFF. The CDR3 nucleotides are TGTGCCAGCTCCCTGGGGGGGAACACTGAAGCTTTCTTT.

V and J are TRBV27 and TRBJ1-5, with D possibly matching TRBD1 (6 bases). The CDR3 is 15 amino acids. In germline, CDR1 is MNHEY, CDR2 SMNVEV (reference sequence). V was cut by 5 bases and J by 4 bases, with 15 bases left in between. CDR3 region: CASSPQGLGNQPQHF. The DNA for the CDR3 is TGTGCCAGCAGTCCCCAGGGGTTGGGGAATCAGCCCCAGCATTTT.

The gene calls are TRBV6-6 and TRBJ2-6, with 7 bases fitting TRBD1. Germline CDR1 MNHNY, CDR2 SVGAGI (reference sequence). Trimming cost V 6 bases and J 3 bases; bases outside gene matches: 17. The CDR3 is made up of 19 amino acids. The CDR3 DNA reads TGTGCCAGCAGCTTACGAAGACAGGGTGGTTTCGGTGGGGCCAACGTCCTGACTTTC. This sequence encodes CASSLRRQGGFGGANVLTF.

The chain employs TRBV5-1 and TRBJ1-4, with D maybe TRBD1 (5 bases). This CDR3 contains 17 residues. V lost 0 bases, J lost 3 bases, and 15 bases lay in between. Germline-derived CDR1 and CDR2 are SGHRS and YFSETQ. CDR3 sequence reads: CASSLGIAGIANEKLFF. For the CDR3, the DNA is TGCGCCAGCAGCTTGGGCATTGCAGGGATAGCTAATGAAAAACTGTTTTTT.

The V gene is TRBV6-2 or TRBV6-3, the J gene TRBJ2-5, with D perhaps matching TRBD2 (5 bases). Germline CDR1 is MNHEY and CDR2 is SVGEGT. This CDR3 has 13 residues. V shed 6 bases and J shed 4 bases, with 12 bases lying between them. CDR3 residues: CASSRLWAETQYF. The CDR3, as DNA: TGTGCCAGCAGCCGACTATGGGCAGAGACCCAGTACTTC.

The V gene is TRBV5-1, the J gene TRBJ2-5; 8 bases agree with TRBD2. Germline V gene sequence: CDR1 SGHRS, CDR2 YFSETQ. The junction had 5 bases not matched to a gene; V was cut back by 4 bases and J by 0 bases. This CDR3 has 15 amino acids. The CDR3 is CASSILAANQETQYF. The DNA for the CDR3 is TGCGCCAGCAGCATACTAGCGGCAAACCAAGAGACCCAGTACTTC.

The chain combines TRBV6-5 with TRBJ1-1; no clear D gene. V was cut by 2 bases and J by 3 bases, with 10 bases left in between. This CDR3 has 14 amino acids. Germline values: CDR1 MNHEY, CDR2 SVGAGI. The CDR3 spells CASSYAGRDTEAFF. The DNA for the CDR3 is TGTGCCAGCAGTTACGCGGGTCGAGACACTGAAGCTTTCTTT.

This chain links TRBV12-5 with TRBJ1-3, with a weak D call TRBD1 (6 bases). V was shortened by 5 bases and J by 2 bases, with 10 bases between the two germline ends. This CDR3 is built from 14 residues. Germline assignment: CDR1 LGHNT and CDR2 FRNRAP. In DNA, the CDR3 is TGTGCTAGTGGTCCGGGACACCCTGGAAACACCATATATTTT. Protein product: CASGPGHPGNTIYF.

The V gene is TRBV29-1, the J gene TRBJ1-4; 9 nucleotides match TRBD1. With 7 bases clipped from V and 0 bases from J, the junction kept 6 bases outside the gene matches. CDR3 length: 15 amino acids. The germline V gene has CDR1 SQVTM and CDR2 ANQGSEA. CDR3 sequence reads: CSAGTGSATNEKLFF. The CDR3 coding sequence is TGCAGCGCCGGGACAGGGAGTGCAACTAATGAAAAACTGTTTTTT.

This clone showed up just a few times. The CDR3 protein is CASSSRPGQGGGELFF. The CDR3 bases are TGTGCCAGCAGCTCTAGACCGGGACAGGGGGGCGGGGAGCTGTTTTTT. V gene TRBV5-5 combines with J gene TRBJ2-2, with TRBD1 matching over 11 bases. The length of the CDR3 is 16 residues. V lost 3 bases, J lost 7 bases, and 8 bases stayed unmatched. Per the germline V gene, CDR1 is SGHKS and CDR2 is YYEKEE (reference sequence). The variable domain in full, with the rest retrieved from reference TRBV5-5 and TRBJ2-2, is DAGVTQSPTHLIKTRGQQVTLRCSPISGHKSVSWYQQVLGQGPQFIFQYYEKEERGRGNFPDRFSARQFPNYSSELNVNALLLGDSALYLCASSSRPGQGGGELFFGEGSRLTVL.

V is TRBV3-1 (or the pseudogene TRBV3-2) and J is TRBJ2-3, with D possibly being TRBD2 (6 bases). The CDR3 has 16 residues. Germline V gives CDR1 LGHDT, CDR2 YNNKEL (reference sequence). Trimming removed 6 bases at V and 9 bases at J, with 25 bases between. The CDR3 spells CASRGTGLTRPLTQYF. The CDR3, as DNA: TGTGCCAGCAGGGGGACGGGACTCACCCGCCCCTTAACGCAGTATTTT.

The chain joins TRBV5-4 to TRBJ2-3, with TRBD1 matching over 8 bases. Germline V CDR1 and CDR2: SGHNT, YYREEE (reference sequence). Trimming took 5 bases from V and 4 from J; bases not matched to a gene: 3. CDR3 length: 13 residues. CDR3 nucleotide sequence: TGTGCCAGCAGAATACAGGGGGCAGATACGCAGTATTTT. It translates to CASRIQGADTQYF.

The gene calls are TRBV7-8 and TRBJ1-1, with 8 nucleotides matching TRBD1. Germline CDR1 SGHVS, CDR2 FQNEAQ. J gave up 5 bases and V 0 bases, and 5 bases lay outside the gene matches. The CDR3 spans 15 residues. CDR3 sequence reads: CASSLAQGARTEAFF. The CDR3 nucleotides read TGTGCCAGCAGCTTAGCGCAGGGGGCGCGGACTGAAGCTTTCTTT.

V usage is TRBV6-5 and J usage is TRBJ1-5, with D uncertain. V gave up 5 bases and J gave up 0 bases, with 8 bases separating them. This CDR3 has 14 amino acids. CDR1 is MNHEY and CDR2 is SVGAGI in the germline V gene. The chain's CDR3 is CASSRGDSNQPQHF. CDR3 coding DNA: TGTGCCAGCAGTCGGGGAGATAGCAATCAGCCCCAGCATTTT.

The genes are TRBV27 and TRBJ2-3; D unresolved. There are 13 residues in the CDR3. Looked up from germline, CDR1 is MNHEY and CDR2 is SMNVEV (reference sequence). The ends were cut back, 4 bases at V and 3 bases at J, with 8 bases in the middle. The CDR3 DNA is TGTGCCAGCAGTTCGTCCCGTACAGATACGCAGTATTTT. The encoded protein is CASSSSRTDTQYF.

The chain employs TRBV3-1 (or the pseudogene TRBV3-2) and TRBJ2-4, with D perhaps matching TRBD1 (5 bases). The CDR3 totals 13 residues. Germline V gene data show CDR1 as LGHDT and CDR2 as YNNKEL (reference sequence). V was clipped by 4 bases and J by 5 bases, with 9 bases between them. Here the CDR3 DNA reads TGTGCCAGCAGCCGGGGCCCTCAAAACATTCAGTACTTC. Protein: CASSRGPQNIQYF.

The V gene is TRBV2, the J gene TRBJ2-2; 10 nucleotides align to TRBD1. This CDR3 is 17 amino acids long. Germline CDR1 reads SNHLY; CDR2 reads FYNNEI. J gave up 4 bases and V 6 bases, and 11 bases lay outside the gene matches. CDR3 bases: TGTGCCAGCAGGGATTTTACGGGACAGGGGAGCACCGGGGAGCTGTTTTTT. It codes for CASRDFTGQGSTGELFF.

The V call is TRBV3-1 (or the pseudogene TRBV3-2), the J call TRBJ1-1, with unresolved D. CDR1 and CDR2 (germline): LGHDT, YNNKEL (reference sequence). The V and J ends lost 1 base and 7 bases respectively, with 7 bases between them. The CDR3 has 12 residues. The CDR3 bases are TGTGCCAGCAGCCAAGTTGTGAGTGAAGCTTTCTTT. Translated: CASSQVVSEAFF.